These T cell receptor beta chains were read from a single sample in a study of cytomegalovirus exposure and HLA in healthy donors. Method: immunoSEQ multiplex PCR; TCRdb's copy keeps in-frame clones and lacks some. The data hold more than 100,000 clones, with approximately 10% observed a single time. The sample taken for sequencing was PBMCs. These receptors all stem from a woman between 40 and 55 years old in good health and CMV-seropositive. Each CDR3 is given with its conserved first and last residue. A D gene is named only where the DNA matches it firmly. Clone size, where shown, is once, few, many, or a class for clones that have expanded.

j_gene,v_gene,d_gene,abundance,CDR3aa,CDR3nt
TRBJ2-5,TRBV6-7,TRBD1,few,CASSYSCQGAAQETQYF,TGTGCCAGCAGTTACTCGTGCCAGGGGGCTGCCCAAGAGACCCAGTACTTC
TRBJ2-3,TRBV18,NA,NA,CASSTRGVADTQYF,TGTGCCAGCTCCACCAGGGGGGTGGCAGATACGCAGTATTTT
TRBJ1-1,TRBV11-2,NA,NA,CASSFSTASNTEAFF,TGTGCCAGCAGCTTTTCGACAGCTTCGAACACTGAAGCTTTCTTT
TRBJ2-7,TRBV10-2,TRBD1,few,CASSPRDRGSVSQYF,TGCGCCAGCAGCCCCCGGGACAGGGGGTCGGTATCGCAGTACTTC
TRBJ1-4,TRBV19,NA,few,CASSTRGGQKLFF,TGTGCCAGTAGTACTCGGGGGGGACAAAAACTGTTTTTT
TRBJ2-7,TRBV7-2,NA,NA,CASSGGGAAYYEQYF,TGTGCCAGCAGCGGAGGCGGGGCCGCCTACTACGAGCAGTACTTC
TRBJ1-1,TRBV11-3,NA,few,CASSLDRGSSEAFF,TGTGCCAGCAGCTTAGATCGAGGGTCTTCTGAAGCTTTCTTT
TRBJ1-1,TRBV6-1,NA,few,CASLTRGNTEAFF,TGTGCCAGCCTAACCCGGGGAAACACTGAAGCTTTCTTT
TRBJ2-3,TRBV29-1,TRBD2,few,CSVEDRRRGVPDTQYF,TGCAGCGTTGAAGATAGACGACGGGGGGTGCCAGATACGCAGTATTTT
TRBJ1-6,TRBV19,TRBD1,few,CASRGQGRSPLHF,TGTGCCAGTAGGGGACAGGGTCGGTCACCCCTCCACTTT
TRBJ1-5,TRBV19,TRBD1,NA,CASSATDRVLQPQHF,TGTGCCAGTAGCGCGACCGACAGGGTTTTGCAGCCCCAGCATTTT
TRBJ2-5,TRBV7-8,NA,once,CASSLQETQYF,TGTGCCAGCAGCTTGCAGGAGACCCAGTACTTC
TRBJ2-5,TRBV18,TRBD2,NA,CASRLAGNLETQYF,TGTGCCAGCCGACTAGCGGGGAATCTGGAGACCCAGTACTTC
TRBJ2-2,TRBV11-2,NA,NA,CASSLDPGTGELFF,TGTGCCAGCAGCTTAGACCCAGGTACCGGGGAGCTGTTTTTT
TRBJ2-7,TRBV4-1,TRBD1,few,CASSQVMMLQGYEQYF,TGCGCCAGCAGCCAAGTCATGATGTTACAGGGGTACGAGCAGTACTTC
TRBJ2-1,TRBV5-6,NA,NA,CASSLYNSNEQFF,TGTGCCAGCAGCTTGTACAATTCGAATGAGCAGTTCTTC
TRBJ1-1,TRBV6-5,NA,NA,CASSYGRETMNTEAFF,TGTGCCAGCAGTTACGGGCGGGAAACCATGAACACTGAAGCTTTCTTT
TRBJ2-2,TRBV29-1,TRBD2,NA,CSVPRLAGGTGELFF,TGCAGCGTTCCTAGACTAGCGGGGGGGACCGGGGAGCTGTTTTTT
TRBJ2-3,TRBV15,NA,NA,CATRPRKGSDTQYF,TGTGCCACCAGGCCGAGGAAGGGGTCAGATACGCAGTATTTT
TRBJ2-2,TRBV10-3,NA,few,CAISVRGGNTGELFF,TGTGCCATCAGTGTGAGGGGGGGGAACACCGGGGAGCTGTTTTTT
TRBJ2-1,TRBV7-9,NA,few,CASRRDLLNEQFF,TGTGCCAGCCGCCGGGACTTGCTCAATGAGCAGTTCTTC
TRBJ1-2,TRBV6-1,NA,few,CVKEGDYGYTF,TGTGTCAAAGAGGGGGACTATGGCTACACCTTC